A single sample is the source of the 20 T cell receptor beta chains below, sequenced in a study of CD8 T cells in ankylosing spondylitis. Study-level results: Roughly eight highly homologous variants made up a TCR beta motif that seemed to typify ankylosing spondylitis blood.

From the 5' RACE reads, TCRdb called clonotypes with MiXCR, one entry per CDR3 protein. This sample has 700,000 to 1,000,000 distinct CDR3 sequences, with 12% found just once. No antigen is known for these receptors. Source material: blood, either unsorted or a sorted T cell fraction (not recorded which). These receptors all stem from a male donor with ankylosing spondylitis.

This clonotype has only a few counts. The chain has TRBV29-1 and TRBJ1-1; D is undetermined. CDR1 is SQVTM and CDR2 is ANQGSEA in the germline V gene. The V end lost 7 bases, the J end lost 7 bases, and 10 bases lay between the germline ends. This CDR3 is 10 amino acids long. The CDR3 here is CSAGEGEAFF. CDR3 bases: TGCAGCGCGGGCGAGGGTGAAGCTTTCTTT.

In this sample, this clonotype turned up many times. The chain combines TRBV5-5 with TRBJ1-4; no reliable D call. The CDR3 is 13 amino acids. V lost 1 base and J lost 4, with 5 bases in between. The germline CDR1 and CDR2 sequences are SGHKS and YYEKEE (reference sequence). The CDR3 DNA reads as TGTGCCAGCAGCTTGACAGTTAATGAAAAACTGTTTTTT. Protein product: CASSLTVNEKLFF.

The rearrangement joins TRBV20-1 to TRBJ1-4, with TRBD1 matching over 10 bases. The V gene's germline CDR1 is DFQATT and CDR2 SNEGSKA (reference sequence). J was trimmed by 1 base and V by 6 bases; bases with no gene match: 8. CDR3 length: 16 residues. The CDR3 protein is CSARDRGRGTNEKLFF. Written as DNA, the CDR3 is TGCAGTGCCCGGGACAGGGGCAGGGGAACTAATGAAAAACTGTTTTTT.

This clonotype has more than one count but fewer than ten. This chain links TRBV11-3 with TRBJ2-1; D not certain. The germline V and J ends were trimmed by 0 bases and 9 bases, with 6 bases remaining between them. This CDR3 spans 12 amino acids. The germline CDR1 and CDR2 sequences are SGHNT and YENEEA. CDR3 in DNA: TGTGCCAGCAGCTTAGATATCGGTGAGCAGTTCTTC. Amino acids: CASSLDIGEQFF.

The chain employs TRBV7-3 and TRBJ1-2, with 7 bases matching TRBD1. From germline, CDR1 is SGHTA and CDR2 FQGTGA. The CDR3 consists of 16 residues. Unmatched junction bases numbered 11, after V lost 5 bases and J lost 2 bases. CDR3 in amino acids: CASSENPTGLNYGYTF. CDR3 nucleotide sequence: TGTGCCAGCAGCGAAAACCCGACAGGGTTAAACTATGGCTACACCTTC.

CDR3 residues: CASSSYLAGVRVNEQFF. Here the CDR3 DNA reads TGTGCCAGCAGTTCATATCTAGCGGGAGTTCGGGTCAATGAGCAGTTCTTC. V gene TRBV28 combines with J gene TRBJ2-1; TRBD2 aligns across 10 bases. Germline values: CDR1 MDHEN, CDR2 SYDVKM. CDR3 length: 17 residues. The V and J ends lost 4 bases and 6 bases, in that order; junction bases with no gene match: 12.

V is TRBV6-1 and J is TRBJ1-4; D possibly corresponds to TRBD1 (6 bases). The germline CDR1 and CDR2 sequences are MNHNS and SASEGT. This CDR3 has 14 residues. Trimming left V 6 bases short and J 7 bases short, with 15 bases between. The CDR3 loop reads CASRGLQGTEKLFF. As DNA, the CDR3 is TGTGCCAGCAGAGGGTTGCAGGGGACTGAAAAACTGTTTTTT.

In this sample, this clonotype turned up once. CDR3 amino acids: CASSEREGPGDTQYF. CDR3 sequence (DNA): TGCGCCAGCAGCGAGCGGGAGGGCCCGGGAGATACGCAGTATTTT. The chain carries TRBV4-3 and TRBJ2-3; TRBD2 aligns across 10 bases. Germline lookup yields CDR1 LGHNA and CDR2 YSLEER. V lost 5 bases to trimming and J lost 5 bases; unmatched junction nucleotides: 7. This CDR3 has 15 amino acids.

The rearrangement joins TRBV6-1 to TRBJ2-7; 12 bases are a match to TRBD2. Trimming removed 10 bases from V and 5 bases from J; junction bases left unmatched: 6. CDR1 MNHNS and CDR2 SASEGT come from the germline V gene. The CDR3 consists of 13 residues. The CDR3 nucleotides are TGTGCCACGACTAGCGGGAGTAACCACGAGCAGTACTTC. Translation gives CATTSGSNHEQYF.

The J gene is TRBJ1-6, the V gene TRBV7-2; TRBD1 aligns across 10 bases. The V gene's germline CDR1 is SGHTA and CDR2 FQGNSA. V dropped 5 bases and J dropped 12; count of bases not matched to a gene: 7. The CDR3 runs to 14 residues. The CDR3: CASSRDRGGLPLHF. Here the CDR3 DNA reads TGTGCCAGCAGCCGGGACAGGGGCGGATTACCCCTCCACTTT. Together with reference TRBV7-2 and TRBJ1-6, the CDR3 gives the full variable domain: GAGVSQSPSNKVTEKGKDVELRCDPISGHTALYWYRQSLGQGLEFLIYFQGNSAPDKSGLPSDRFSAERTGGSVSTLTIQRTQQEDSAVYLCASSRDRGGLPLHFGNGTRLTVT.

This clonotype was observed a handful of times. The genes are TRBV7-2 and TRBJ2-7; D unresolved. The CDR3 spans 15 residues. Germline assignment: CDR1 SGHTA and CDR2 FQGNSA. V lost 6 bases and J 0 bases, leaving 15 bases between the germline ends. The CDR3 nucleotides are TGTGCCAGCAGTCGACCGGTTCATAACTCCTACGAGCAGTACTTC. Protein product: CASSRPVHNSYEQYF.

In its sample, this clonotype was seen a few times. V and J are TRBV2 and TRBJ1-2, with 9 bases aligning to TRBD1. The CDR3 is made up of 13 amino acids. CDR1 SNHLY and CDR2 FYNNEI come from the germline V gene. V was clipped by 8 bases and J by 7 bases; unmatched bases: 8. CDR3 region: CASGDRVSVGYTF. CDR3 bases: TGTGCCAGCGGGGACAGGGTATCCGTTGGCTACACCTTC. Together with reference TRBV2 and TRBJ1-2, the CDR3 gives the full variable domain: EPEVTQTPSHQVTQMGQEVILRCVPISNHLYFYWYRQILGQKVEFLVSFYNNEISEKSEIFDDQFSVERPDGSNFTLKIRSTKLEDSAMYFCASGDRVSVGYTFGSGTRLTVV.

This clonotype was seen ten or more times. The CDR3 sequence: CASSLSLPRDYGYTF. CDR3 sequence (DNA): TGTGCCAGCAGCTTGTCCTTACCTCGGGACTATGGCTACACCTTC. V and J are TRBV5-5 and TRBJ1-2; the D is unclear. This CDR3 comprises 15 residues. The germline V gene has CDR1 SGHKS and CDR2 YYEKEE (reference sequence). V was clipped by 1 base and J by 3 bases, with 13 bases between them.

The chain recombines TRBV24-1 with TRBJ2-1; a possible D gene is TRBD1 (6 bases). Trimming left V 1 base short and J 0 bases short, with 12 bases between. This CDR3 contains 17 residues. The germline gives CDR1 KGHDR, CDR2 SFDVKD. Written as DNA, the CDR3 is TGTGCCACCAGTGATTTAGACAGGCCGAGCTCCTACAATGAGCAGTTCTTC. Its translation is CATSDLDRPSSYNEQFF.

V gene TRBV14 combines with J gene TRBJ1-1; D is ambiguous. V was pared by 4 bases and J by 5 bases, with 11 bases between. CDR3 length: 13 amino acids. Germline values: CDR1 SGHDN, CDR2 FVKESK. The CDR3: CASSRGLLTEAFF. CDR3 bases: TGTGCCAGCAGCCGAGGGTTATTGACTGAAGCTTTCTTT. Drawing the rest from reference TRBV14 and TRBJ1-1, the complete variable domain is EAGVTQFPSHSVIEKGQTVTLRCDPISGHDNLYWYRRVMGKEIKFLLHFVKESKQDESGMPNNRFLAERTGGTYSTLKVQPAELEDSGVYFCASSRGLLTEAFFGQGTRLTVV.

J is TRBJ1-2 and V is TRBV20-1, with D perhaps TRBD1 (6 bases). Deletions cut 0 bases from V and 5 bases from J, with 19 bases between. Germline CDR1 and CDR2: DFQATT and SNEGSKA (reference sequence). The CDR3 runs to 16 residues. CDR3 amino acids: CSARDQAARGAYGYTF. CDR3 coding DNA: TGCAGTGCTAGAGATCAGGCAGCCCGGGGGGCTTATGGCTACACCTTC.

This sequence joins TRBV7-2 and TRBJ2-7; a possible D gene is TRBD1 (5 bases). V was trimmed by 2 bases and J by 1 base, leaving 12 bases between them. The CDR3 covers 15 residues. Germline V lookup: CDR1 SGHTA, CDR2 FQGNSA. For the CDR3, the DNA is TGTGCCAGCAGCTTAAGACAGACAGAATCCTACGAGCAGTACTTC. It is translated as CASSLRQTESYEQYF.

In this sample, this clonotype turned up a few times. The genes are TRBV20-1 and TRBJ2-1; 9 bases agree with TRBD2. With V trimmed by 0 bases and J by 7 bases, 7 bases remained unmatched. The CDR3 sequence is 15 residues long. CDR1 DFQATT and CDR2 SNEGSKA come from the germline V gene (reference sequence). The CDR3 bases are TGCAGTGCTAGAGACGCGGGAGGGCCATGGAATGAGCAGTTCTTC. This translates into CSARDAGGPWNEQFF.

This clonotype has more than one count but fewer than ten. The CDR3 DNA reads as TGTGCCACCAGCAGGGATAACTCCGGGGAGCTGTTTTTT. This encodes CATSRDNSGELFF. The rearrangement links TRBV15 to TRBJ2-2; D gene unclear. The V and J ends lost 3 bases and 6 bases respectively, with 8 bases between them. CDR1 is LNHNV and CDR2 is YYDKDF in the germline V gene (reference sequence). This CDR3 region has 13 residues. The full variable domain, its missing parts supplied by reference TRBV15 and TRBJ2-2, is DAMVIQNPRYQVTQFGKPVTLSCSQTLNHNVMYWYQQKSSQAPKLLFHYYDKDFNNEADTPDNFQSRRPNTSFCFLDIRSPGLGDTAMYLCATSRDNSGELFFGEGSRLTVL.

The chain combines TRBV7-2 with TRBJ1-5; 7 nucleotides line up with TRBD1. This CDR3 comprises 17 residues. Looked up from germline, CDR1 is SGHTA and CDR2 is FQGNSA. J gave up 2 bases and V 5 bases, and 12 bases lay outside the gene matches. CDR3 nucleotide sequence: TGTGCCAGCAGCCCATGGACAGGCCGGGACGGCAATCAGCCCCAGCATTTT. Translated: CASSPWTGRDGNQPQHF.